Ten or more counts support the clone carrying this T cell receptor beta chain. Its antigen is still unknown. The CDR3 runs to 15 residues. Germline V gene lookup returns CDR1 SGHVS and CDR2 FNYEAQ. V was pared by 5 bases and J by 5 bases, with 6 bases of the junction left unmatched. This sample was included in a study of response to subunit inactivated influenza vaccine. General study findings and limits: It was the authors' suggestion that each seasonal influenza vaccination recruits few new T cells.

TCRdb itself ran the RT-PCR reads through MiXCR, one entry per CDR3 protein. The sample lists about 480,000 distinct CDR3 sequences; 10% to 15% were seen once. V gene TRBV7-6 combines with J gene TRBJ2-5; 12 positions match TRBD2. The source material was PBMCs from blood, sampled 45 days after vaccination. The clonotype was recovered from a man aged 50-60 years who received an inactivated influenza vaccine. The chain's CDR3 is CASSRPSGGVETQYF. The CDR3, as DNA: TGTGCCAGCAGCCGTCCTAGCGGGGGGGTGGAGACCCAGTACTTC.